This TCR beta chain was captured by sequencing in a study of blood T cell repertoires in COVID-19. The table came from immunoSEQ multiplex PCR; TCRdb's copy has only in-frame clones and leaves some out. The data show about 250,000 clones, around 90% seen once. The CDR3 runs 12 residues. The germline CDR1 and CDR2 sequences are ENHRY and SYGVKD. The V and J ends lost 10 bases and 4 bases, in that order; junction bases with no gene match: 6. Each participant's cohort was designated according to participant-reported clinical history. V is TRBV10-3 and J is TRBJ1-1; 7 nucleotides match TRBD1. Sequences were obtained from PBMCs or T cells enriched from blood (not recorded which). This receptor was obtained from a woman between 25 and 40 years old with acute COVID-19. CDR3 DNA: TGTGCCACGTTGGGGGACAGCACTGAAGCTTTCTTT. Translated: CATLGDSTEAFF.